A selection of T cell receptor beta chains follows, all from one sample in a study of beta chain features in type 1 diabetes. The repertoire was sequenced with immunoSEQ multiplex PCR; TCRdb's copy has only in-frame clones and lacks some. In the table there are 860,000 or so clones, roughly 16% of which are singletons. Sequenced sample: naive CD4+ T cells from blood. These receptors originate from a woman in her late teens or twenties in good health. Both conserved end residues are part of each CDR3. The D gene is left open where the match is weak.

TRBV12-5,NA,CASGGPLSTDTQYF
TRBV15,TRBD2,CATSRVGTIVTGELFF
TRBV6-5,NA,CASSINGPTDTQYF
TRBV14,NA,CASSQAGTDTQYF
TRBV5-4,TRBD1,CASSFPGQGTDTQYF
TRBV6-5,TRBD1,CASTRDRSWHEQYF
TRBV23-1,NA,CASSQSPRTGATYPTYEQYF
TRBV20-1,TRBD1,CSARDRGGQFF
TRBV5-4,TRBD1,CASSFVLRDRGYNEQFF
TRBV7-2,NA,CASSLASGGYEQYF
TRBV11-1,NA,CASSSRGLAYEQYF
TRBV7-2,NA,CASSWRLGAAMGGEQFF
TRBV27,TRBD1,CASSFDRGNTEAFF
TRBV5-4,NA,CASSRGQGGNYEQYF
TRBV10-3,TRBD1,CASNVRDRSSYEQYF
TRBV6-5,TRBD2,CASSYSLAGASYEQYF
TRBV6-5,TRBD2,CASSKRGLAAGELFF
TRBV2,TRBD1,CASRRQGEEPQHF
TRBV6-1,TRBD1,CASSPLGGRTDTQYF
TRBV7-9,TRBD2,CASSQDLAGISYEQYF
TRBV27,TRBD1,CASSPQTTGFFGEQYF
TRBV5-1,NA,CASSLARMNTEAFF
TRBV9,NA,CASSVAGRTDTQYF
TRBV7-2,NA,CASSSMGLVRTDTQYF
TRBV10-3,TRBD2,CAISGTSGYEQYF
TRBV19,NA,CASSIEQNNQPQHF
TRBV5-4,TRBD1,CASSLGQGNFAGYTF
TRBV7-9,NA,CASSSTQGTNTEAFF
TRBV5-4,NA,CASSLESDTQYF
TRBV28,TRBD1,CASSTTGLGNQPQHF
TRBV28,NA,CASSPPEGGNGYTF